The T cell receptor beta chain described here comes from a study of blood T cell repertoires in COVID-19. Study as a whole: T cells, B-cell-depleted T cells, or PBMCs provided the cDNA or gDNA that served as material.

In the original workflow: Using reference gene primer amplification, nucleated cell counts were estimated. TCRdb's copy holds only in-frame clones and misses some; the assay was immunoSEQ multiplex PCR. The V and J calls and clone size were taken over from that table, and D and trimming were inferred from the DNA. Of 150,000 to 250,000 clones listed, roughly 77% were seen once; the top ten hold approximately 5.9%. The germline gives CDR1 SGHAT, CDR2 FQNNGV. The CDR3 covers 14 residues. Trimming shortened V by 4 bases and J by 6 bases, and 15 bases separated the two germline ends. The material sequenced was peripheral blood. The receptor was derived from a woman aged 40 to 50 with COVID-19, enrolled during active disease. The rearrangement uses TRBV11-2 and TRBJ1-1, with D possibly TRBD1 on 6 matching bases. The CDR3 sequence: CASSSTTGPAEAFF. The DNA of the CDR3 is TGTGCCAGCAGCTCTACGACAGGTCCGGCTGAAGCTTTCTTT.